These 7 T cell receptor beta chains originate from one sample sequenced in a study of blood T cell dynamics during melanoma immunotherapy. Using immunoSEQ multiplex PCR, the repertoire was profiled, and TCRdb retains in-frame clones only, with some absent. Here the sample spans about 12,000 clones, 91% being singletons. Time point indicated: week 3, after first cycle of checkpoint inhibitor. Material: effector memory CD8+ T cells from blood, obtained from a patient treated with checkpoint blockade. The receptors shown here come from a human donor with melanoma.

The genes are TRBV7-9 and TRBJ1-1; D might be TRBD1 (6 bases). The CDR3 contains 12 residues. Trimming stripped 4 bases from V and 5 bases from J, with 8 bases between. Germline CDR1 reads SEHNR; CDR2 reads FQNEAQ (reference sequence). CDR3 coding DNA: TGTGCCAGCAGCTCAGGGGTAACTGAAGCTTTCTTT. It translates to CASSSGVTEAFF.

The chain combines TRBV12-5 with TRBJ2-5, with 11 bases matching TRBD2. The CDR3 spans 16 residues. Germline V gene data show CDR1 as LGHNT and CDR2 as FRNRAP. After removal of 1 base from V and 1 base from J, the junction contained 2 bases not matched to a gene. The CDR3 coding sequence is TGTGCTAGTGGTTTGGGACTAGCGGGACCCCAAGAGACCCAGTACTTC. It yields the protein CASGLGLAGPQETQYF.

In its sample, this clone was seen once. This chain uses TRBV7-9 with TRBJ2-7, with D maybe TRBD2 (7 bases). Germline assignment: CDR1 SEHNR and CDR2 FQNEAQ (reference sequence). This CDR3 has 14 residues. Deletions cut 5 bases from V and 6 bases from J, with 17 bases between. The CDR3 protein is CASSPEGGAVEQYF. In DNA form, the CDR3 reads TGTGCCAGCAGCCCAGAAGGGGGGGCGGTCGAGCAGTACTTC.

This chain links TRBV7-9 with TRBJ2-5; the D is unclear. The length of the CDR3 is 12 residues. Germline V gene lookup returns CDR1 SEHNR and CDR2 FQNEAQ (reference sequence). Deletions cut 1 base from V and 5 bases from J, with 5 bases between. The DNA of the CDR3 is TGTGCCAGCAGCTTAGTGGACGAGACCCAGTACTTC. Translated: CASSLVDETQYF.

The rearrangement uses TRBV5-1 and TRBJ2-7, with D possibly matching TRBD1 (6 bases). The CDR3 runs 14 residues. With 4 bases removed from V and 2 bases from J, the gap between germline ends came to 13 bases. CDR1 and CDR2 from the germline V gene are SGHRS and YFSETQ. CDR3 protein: CASSPSTGPYEQYF. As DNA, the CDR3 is TGCGCCAGCAGCCCTTCGACAGGCCCCTACGAGCAGTACTTC. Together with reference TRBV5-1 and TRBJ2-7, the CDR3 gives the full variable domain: KAGVTQTPRYLIKTRGQQVTLSCSPISGHRSVSWYQQTPGQGLQFLFEYFSETQRNKGNFPGRFSGRQFSNSRSEMNVSTLELGDSALYLCASSPSTGPYEQYFGPGTRLTVT.

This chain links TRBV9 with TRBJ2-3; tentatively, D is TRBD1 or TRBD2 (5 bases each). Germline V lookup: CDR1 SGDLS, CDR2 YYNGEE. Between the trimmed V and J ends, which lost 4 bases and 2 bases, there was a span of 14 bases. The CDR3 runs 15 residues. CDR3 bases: TGTGCCAGCAGCCCCATCGGGGCGGACACAGATACGCAGTATTTT. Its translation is CASSPIGADTDTQYF.

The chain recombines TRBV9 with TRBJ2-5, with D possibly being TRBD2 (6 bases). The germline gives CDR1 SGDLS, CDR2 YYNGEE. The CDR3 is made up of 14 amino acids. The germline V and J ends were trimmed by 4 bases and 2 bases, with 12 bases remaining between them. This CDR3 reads CASSHGDSQETQYF. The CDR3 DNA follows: TGTGCCAGCAGCCACGGGGACTCTCAAGAGACCCAGTACTTC.